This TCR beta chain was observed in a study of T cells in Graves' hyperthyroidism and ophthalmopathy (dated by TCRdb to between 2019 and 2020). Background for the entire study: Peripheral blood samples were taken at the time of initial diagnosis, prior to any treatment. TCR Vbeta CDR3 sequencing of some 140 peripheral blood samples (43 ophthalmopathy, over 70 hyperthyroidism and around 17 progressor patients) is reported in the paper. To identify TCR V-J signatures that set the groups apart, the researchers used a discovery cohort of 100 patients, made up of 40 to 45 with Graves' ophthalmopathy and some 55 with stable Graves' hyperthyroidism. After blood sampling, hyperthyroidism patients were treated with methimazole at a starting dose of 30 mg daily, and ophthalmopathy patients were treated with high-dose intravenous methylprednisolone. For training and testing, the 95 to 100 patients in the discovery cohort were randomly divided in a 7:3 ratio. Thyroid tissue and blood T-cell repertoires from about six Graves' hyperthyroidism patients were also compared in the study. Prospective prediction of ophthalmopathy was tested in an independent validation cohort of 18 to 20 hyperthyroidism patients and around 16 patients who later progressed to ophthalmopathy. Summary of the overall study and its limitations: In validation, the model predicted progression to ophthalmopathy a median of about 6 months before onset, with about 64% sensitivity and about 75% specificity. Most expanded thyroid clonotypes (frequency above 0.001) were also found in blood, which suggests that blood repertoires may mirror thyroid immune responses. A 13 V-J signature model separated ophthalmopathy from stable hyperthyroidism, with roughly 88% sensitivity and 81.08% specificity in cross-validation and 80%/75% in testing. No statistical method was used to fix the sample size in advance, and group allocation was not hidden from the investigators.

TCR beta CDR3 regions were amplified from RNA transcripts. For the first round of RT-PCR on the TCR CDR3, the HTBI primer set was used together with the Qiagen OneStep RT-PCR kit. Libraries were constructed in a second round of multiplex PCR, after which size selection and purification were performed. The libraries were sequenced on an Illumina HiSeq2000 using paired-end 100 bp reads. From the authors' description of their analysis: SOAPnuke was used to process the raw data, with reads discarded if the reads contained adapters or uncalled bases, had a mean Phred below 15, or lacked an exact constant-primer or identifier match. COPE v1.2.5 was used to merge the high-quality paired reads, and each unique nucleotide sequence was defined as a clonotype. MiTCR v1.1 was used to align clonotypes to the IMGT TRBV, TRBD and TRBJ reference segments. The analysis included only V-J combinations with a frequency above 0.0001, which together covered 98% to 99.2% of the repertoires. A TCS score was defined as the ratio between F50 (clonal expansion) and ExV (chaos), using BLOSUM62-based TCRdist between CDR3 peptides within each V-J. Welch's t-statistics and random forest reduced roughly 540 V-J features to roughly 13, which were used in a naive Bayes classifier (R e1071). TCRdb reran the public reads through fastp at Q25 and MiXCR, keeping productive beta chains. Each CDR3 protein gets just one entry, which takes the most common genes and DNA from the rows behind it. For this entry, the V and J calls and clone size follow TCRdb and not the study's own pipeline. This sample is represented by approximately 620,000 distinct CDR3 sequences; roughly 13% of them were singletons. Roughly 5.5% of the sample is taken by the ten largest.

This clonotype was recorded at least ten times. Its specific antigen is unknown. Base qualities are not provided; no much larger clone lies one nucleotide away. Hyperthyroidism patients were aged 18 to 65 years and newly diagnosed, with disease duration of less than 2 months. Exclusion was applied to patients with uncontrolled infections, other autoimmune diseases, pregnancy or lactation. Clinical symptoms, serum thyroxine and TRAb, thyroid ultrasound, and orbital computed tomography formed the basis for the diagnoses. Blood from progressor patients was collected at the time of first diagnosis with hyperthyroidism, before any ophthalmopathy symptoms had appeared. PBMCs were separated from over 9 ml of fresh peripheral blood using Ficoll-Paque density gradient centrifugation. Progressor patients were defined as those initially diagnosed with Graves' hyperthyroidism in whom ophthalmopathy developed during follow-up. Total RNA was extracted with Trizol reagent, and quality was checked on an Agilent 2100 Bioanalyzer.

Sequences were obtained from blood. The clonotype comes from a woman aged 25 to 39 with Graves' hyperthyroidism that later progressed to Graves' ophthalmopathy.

The CDR3 sequence is CASSYGRDGPMEQYF. DNA sequence: TGCGCCAGCAGCTACGGACGTGACGGCCCGATGGAGCAGTACTTC. The chain employs TRBV5-1 and TRBJ2-7; a confident D gene designation cannot be given. Deletion took 3 bases off V and 7 bases off J, with a span of 20 bases between the germline ends. The CDR3 numbers 15 residues from cysteine through phenylalanine. Left in the record is the CDR3 DNA by itself, 45 bases read in frame from the first base. As encoded in the germline V gene, CDR1 is SGHRS while CDR2 is YFSETQ.